This entry lists 32 T cell receptor beta chains sequenced from one sample in a study of metastatic and nonmetastatic thyroid tumors. TCRdb re-called the PCR reads via MiXCR. The repertoire holds around 59,000 clones, with 15% to 20% as singletons. Patients were all untreated before their thyroid surgery. Material for sequencing was blood. The receptor set was obtained from a male donor with papillary thyroid cancer or a benign thyroid nodule (not recorded which). Some clones in this sample may be carry-over from other donors' samples.

This clone occurred many times. The rearrangement joins TRBV6-2 or TRBV6-3 to TRBJ2-5; 9 nucleotides agree with TRBD2. J gave up 2 bases and V 4 bases, and 8 bases lay outside the gene matches. The CDR3 sequence is 16 residues long. Per germline, CDR1 MNHEY and CDR2 SVGEGT. CDR3 nucleotide sequence: TGTGCCAGCAGTTCGACCCTAGCGGGGAGTCAAGAGACCCAGTACTTC. This translates into CASSSTLAGSQETQYF.

This clone was seen ten or more times. The rearrangement uses TRBV2 and TRBJ2-1; the D gene is possibly TRBD1 (5 bases). V gave up 2 bases and J gave up 1 base, with 15 bases separating them. CDR1 is SNHLY and CDR2 is FYNNEI in the germline V gene. This CDR3 is 17 amino acids long. CDR3: CASSESLGRASYNEQFF. Written as DNA, the CDR3 is TGTGCCAGCAGTGAATCTCTTGGCAGGGCGTCCTACAATGAGCAGTTCTTC.

This clone was seen repeatedly, ten times or more. The V call is TRBV11-1, the J call TRBJ1-2; 12 bases agree with TRBD1. V dropped 3 bases and J dropped 4; count of bases not matched to a gene: 9. Per the germline V gene, CDR1 is SGHAT and CDR2 is FQDESV (reference sequence). CDR3 size: 17 residues. CDR3: CASSLGDRGHYGYGYTF. The CDR3 region has the DNA TGTGCCAGCAGCTTGGGGGACAGGGGGCACTACGGCTATGGCTACACCTTC.

This clone was counted many times. The V call is TRBV9, the J call TRBJ2-2; D is possibly TRBD1 or TRBD2 (5 bases each). The CDR3 spans 15 residues. Germline assignment: CDR1 SGDLS and CDR2 YYNGEE. V lost 0 bases to trimming and J lost 7 bases, with 13 bases between them. CDR3 DNA: TGTGCCAGCAGCGTAGCTGGGGCGGGTAGCGGGGAGCTGTTTTTT. Its protein is CASSVAGAGSGELFF. The full variable domain, with the rest looked up from reference TRBV9 and TRBJ2-2, is DSGVTQTPKHLITATGQRVTLRCSPRSGDLSVYWYQQSLDQGLQFLIQYYNGEERAKGNILERFSAQQFPDLHSELNLSSLELGDSALYFCASSVAGAGSGELFFGEGSRLTVL.

The V gene is TRBV28, the J gene TRBJ2-1, with 14 bases identical to TRBD2. CDR1 MDHEN and CDR2 SYDVKM come from the germline V gene. V lost 7 bases to trimming and J lost 12 bases; unmatched junction nucleotides: 14. The length of the CDR3 is 16 residues. CDR3 residues: CASNQASGLAGAAQFF. The CDR3 nucleotides are TGTGCCAGCAACCAAGCTTCGGGACTAGCGGGGGCGGCGCAGTTCTTC.

The V call is TRBV20-1, the J call TRBJ2-1; 11 bases are shared with TRBD2. The junction had 10 bases not matched to a gene; V was cut back by 0 bases and J by 3 bases. Per germline, CDR1 DFQATT and CDR2 SNEGSKA (reference sequence). The CDR3 is 18 residues long. The CDR3 loop reads CSARDSVLTSGIYNEQFF. In DNA form, the CDR3 reads TGCAGTGCTAGAGATTCTGTTTTGACTAGCGGGATCTACAATGAGCAGTTCTTC.

This clone was detected many times. The rearrangement uses TRBV5-1 and TRBJ2-2; tentatively, D is TRBD2 (6 bases). The V end lost 1 base, the J end lost 2 bases, and 12 bases lay between the germline ends. Germline V gives CDR1 SGHRS, CDR2 YFSETQ. The CDR3 extends over 16 amino acids. For the CDR3, the DNA is TGCGCCAGCAGCTTGTCAGGACTACTTAACACCGGGGAGCTGTTTTTT. It codes for CASSLSGLLNTGELFF.

Many counts were recorded for this clone. The V and J genes are TRBV6-1 and TRBJ2-3; 10 bases map to TRBD1. The CDR3 contains 14 residues. CDR1 and CDR2 from the germline V gene are MNHNS and SASEGT. Germline trimming cut 7 bases from V and 2 bases from J; bases unmatched to any gene: 3. CDR3 sequence: CASKDRGATDTQYF. The CDR3 DNA reads as TGTGCCAGCAAGGACAGGGGGGCCACAGATACGCAGTATTTT.

This clone came up a few times. A much larger clone is a single base away; this may be a read error. J is TRBJ2-5 and V is TRBV2, with TRBD2 as a possible D gene (6 bases). Germline-derived CDR1 and CDR2 are SNHLY and FYNNEI. The CDR3 runs 11 residues. As DNA, the CDR3 is TGTGCCAGCGGGGAGGAAGAGACCCGGTACTTC. Amino acid sequence: CASGEEETRYF.

This clone was seen repeatedly, ten times or more. The genes are TRBV2 and TRBJ2-3, with 11 nucleotides matching TRBD2. CDR1 SNHLY and CDR2 FYNNEI come from the germline V gene. J gave up 2 bases and V 4 bases, and 14 bases lay outside the gene matches. CDR3 length: 19 residues. The CDR3 bases are TGTGCCAGCAGTGTTGGGCCTAGCGGGGGGCCCAGGTACACAGATACGCAGTATTTT. Protein product: CASSVGPSGGPRYTDTQYF. Full variable domain (rest looked up from reference TRBV2 and TRBJ2-3): EPEVTQTPSHQVTQMGQEVILRCVPISNHLYFYWYRQILGQKVEFLVSFYNNEISEKSEIFDDQFSVERPDGSNFTLKIRSTKLEDSAMYFCASSVGPSGGPRYTDTQYFGPGTRLTVL.

In this sample, this clone turned up many times. The CDR3 region is CASSQEAAGGGTEQFF. CDR3 DNA: TGTGCCAGCAGCCAAGAGGCGGCGGGAGGAGGTACTGAGCAGTTCTTC. This sequence joins TRBV4-2 and TRBJ2-1; the match to TRBD2 covers 8 bases. The CDR3 runs 16 residues. Trimming took 0 bases from V and 9 from J; bases not matched to a gene: 10. Per germline, CDR1 LGHNA and CDR2 YNFKEQ.

In its sample, this clone was seen many times. V and J are TRBV20-1 and TRBJ2-7; 11 bases line up with TRBD1. The length of the CDR3 is 12 residues. Germline V gives CDR1 DFQATT, CDR2 SNEGSKA (reference sequence). This CDR3 is CRTGTGGYEQYF. The CDR3 coding sequence is TGCAGAACCGGGACAGGGGGCTACGAGCAGTACTTC.

The chain couples TRBV11-3 to TRBJ2-1, with D perhaps matching TRBD2 (6 bases). Looked up from germline, CDR1 is SGHNT and CDR2 is YENEEA. Trimming took off 1 base at V and 2 bases at J, with 6 bases between the two ends. This CDR3 is built from 14 residues. This CDR3 is CASSLAGAYNEQFF. The CDR3 DNA is TGTGCCAGCAGCTTAGCGGGAGCCTACAATGAGCAGTTCTTC.

This clone has only one observation. With a much larger clone just one base away, this may be a read error. The sample carries other DNA sequences with the same CDR3. The chain uses TRBV9 and TRBJ2-1; 8 positions agree with TRBD1. Germline CDR1 and CDR2: SGDLS and YYNGEE. This CDR3 is built from 14 residues. With V trimmed by 5 bases and J by 6 bases, 7 bases remained unmatched. The CDR3 sequence: CASSDGQGVNEQFF. In DNA form, the CDR3 reads TGTGCCAGCAGTGACGGACAGGGTGTCAATGAGCAGTTCTTC.

By sample fraction, this clone is medium-sized (0.01 to 0.1%). V gene TRBV27 combines with J gene TRBJ2-7, with D hard to call. Trimming cost V 0 bases and J 2 bases, with 5 bases left between them. The CDR3 runs to 13 residues. Germline CDR1 is MNHEY and CDR2 is SMNVEV (reference sequence). Here the CDR3 reads CASSLSPAYEQYV. For the CDR3, the DNA is TGTGCCAGCAGTTTATCCCCAGCCTACGAGCAGTACGTC.

Concerning this clone: One base away lies a much larger clone, so this may be a sequencing read error. The J gene is TRBJ2-7, the V gene TRBV5-6, with D perhaps given as TRBD1 or TRBD2 (5 bases each). This CDR3 contains 13 residues. The germline CDR1 and CDR2 sequences are SGHDT and YYEEEE. V gave up 2 bases and J gave up 1 base, with 7 bases separating them. The CDR3 DNA sequence: TGTGCCAGCAGCTTTTGGGGGTCCTACGAGCAGTACGTC. Amino acids: CASSFWGSYEQYV.

The rearrangement joins TRBV20-1 to TRBJ1-1; perhaps TRBD1 as D (5 bases). Germline loops: CDR1 DFQATT, CDR2 SNEGSKA (reference sequence). Trimming took off 3 bases at V and 4 bases at J, with 21 bases between the two ends. The CDR3 spans 16 residues. The CDR3 DNA sequence: TGCAGTGCTAGTCCCCCGGGGTCGGGGAGGGGCACTGAAGCTTTCTTT. Its translation is CSASPPGSGRGTEAFF.

This clone was observed many times. The rearrangement links TRBV7-9 to TRBJ1-1, with no clear D. V was trimmed by 0 bases and J by 4 bases, leaving 3 bases between them. The CDR3 extends over 12 amino acids. Germline V gives CDR1 SEHNR, CDR2 FQNEAQ (reference sequence). The CDR3 DNA reads TGTGCCAGCAGCTTAGCCCCCACTGAAGCTTTCTTT. This translates into CASSLAPTEAFF. Together with reference TRBV7-9 and TRBJ1-1, the CDR3 gives the full variable domain: DTGVSQNPRHKITKRGQNVTFRCDPISEHNRLYWYRQTLGQGPEFLTYFQNEAQLEKSRLLSDRFSAERPKGSFSTLEIQRTEQGDSAMYLCASSLAPTEAFFGQGTRLTVV.

This clone was detected many times. Other DNA sequences of this sample code for an identical CDR3. The rearrangement links TRBV19 to TRBJ1-5, with TRBD1 identical over 11 bases. The germline V gene encodes CDR1 LNHDA and CDR2 SQIVND (reference sequence). This CDR3 is built from 18 residues. The V and J ends lost 3 bases and 0 bases, in that order; junction bases with no gene match: 7. CDR3 region: CASSIWTGGRGSNQPQHF. As DNA, the CDR3 is TGTGCCAGTAGTATTTGGACAGGGGGCAGGGGTAGCAATCAGCCCCAGCATTTT.

Many counts were recorded for this clone. Other DNA sequences in the sample encode the same CDR3. This chain uses TRBV13 with TRBJ2-3; unclear D gene. Germline V gene sequence: CDR1 PRHDT, CDR2 FYEKMQ (reference sequence). The CDR3 extends over 13 amino acids. The V gene lost 0 bases and the J gene lost 5 bases, with 6 bases spanning the gap. The chain's CDR3 is CASSLGSRDTQYF. DNA for the CDR3: TGTGCCAGCAGCTTAGGGTCCCGAGATACGCAGTATTTT.

This clone appeared many times. V is TRBV27 and J is TRBJ2-5, with 9 bases aligning to TRBD2. Germline V gives CDR1 MNHEY, CDR2 SMNVEV (reference sequence). Unmatched junction bases numbered 3, after V lost 2 bases and J lost 2 bases. The CDR3 has 15 amino acids. CDR3 nucleotide sequence: TGTGCCAGCAGTTTAACTAGCGGGCCTCAAGAGACCCAGTACTTC. Its translation: CASSLTSGPQETQYF.

Concerning this clone: This could be a read error, since a much larger clone is one nucleotide away. CDR3 nucleotide sequence: TGTGCCAGCACCACTCAGGTACCCTCTCGGACAGGGTTTGCTCAGTACTTC. Protein: CASTTQVPSRTGFAQYF. This sequence joins TRBV7-9 and TRBJ2-4; TRBD1 matches at 8 bases. This CDR3 comprises 17 residues. J lost 12 bases, V lost 7 bases, and 23 bases had no gene match. Germline CDR1 and CDR2: SEHNR and FQNEAQ (reference sequence). The complete variable domain, with remaining parts taken from reference TRBV7-9 and TRBJ2-4, reads DTGVSQNPRHKITKRGQNVTFRCDPISEHNRLYWYRQTLGQGPEFLTYFQNEAQLEKSRLLSDRFSAERPKGSFSTLEIQRTEQGDSAMYLCASTTQVPSRTGFAQYFGAGTRLSVL.

The table lists this clone with many counts. The rearrangement links TRBV30 to TRBJ1-1, with D hard to call. V lost 0 bases and J lost 4, with 12 bases in between. The CDR3 has 14 amino acids. Germline CDR1 is GTSNPN and CDR2 is SVGIG (reference sequence). DNA of the CDR3: TGTGCCTGGAGTGTCCACACGGGGAGCACTGAAGCTTTCTTT. It codes for CAWSVHTGSTEAFF.

The table lists this clone with many counts. The genes are TRBV5-6 and TRBJ2-3; possible D gene TRBD1, 5 bases. The V gene lost 0 bases and the J gene lost 1 base, with 9 bases spanning the gap. Germline lookup yields CDR1 SGHDT and CDR2 YYEEEE. The CDR3 runs to 15 residues. DNA of the CDR3: TGTGCCAGCAGCTTGGACAGGAGAGGCACAGATACGCAGTATTTT. It yields the protein CASSLDRRGTDTQYF.

Ten or more counts support this clone. This CDR3 reads CASSFSGGAPGELFF. The CDR3 DNA reads TGTGCCAGCAGCTTTAGCGGGGGGGCTCCCGGGGAGCTGTTTTTT. The rearrangement uses TRBV13 and TRBJ2-2; 11 bases agree with TRBD2. The CDR3 has 15 amino acids. Trimming removed 3 bases from V and 6 bases from J; junction bases left unmatched: 3. Germline CDR1 is PRHDT and CDR2 is FYEKMQ (reference sequence).

The sample holds a few counts of this clone. This rearrangement joins TRBV5-4 to TRBJ2-1, with a weak D call TRBD2 (6 bases). Germline lookup yields CDR1 SGHNT and CDR2 YYREEE (reference sequence). Trimming removed 3 bases from V and 6 bases from J, with 16 bases in between. This CDR3 has 15 residues. CDR3 in amino acids: CASSSGTSLPNEQFF. CDR3 sequence (DNA): TGTGCCAGCAGCTCCGGGACTTCACTACCCAATGAGCAGTTCTTC.

In its sample, this clone was seen many times. The sample contains more than one DNA sequence encoding this CDR3. The V and J genes are TRBV5-1 and TRBJ2-3, with a possible D match to TRBD2 (6 bases). CDR1 and CDR2 (germline): SGHRS, YFSETQ. The CDR3 runs to 18 residues. V dropped 1 base and J dropped 4 bases, with 22 bases sitting between them. The CDR3 is CASSLTAPTRNPPDTQYF. DNA for the CDR3: TGCGCCAGCAGCTTGACCGCCCCGACTAGGAACCCACCAGATACGCAGTATTTT.

For this clone: Other DNA sequences in the sample encode the same CDR3. The genes are TRBV5-4 and TRBJ1-4; D call uncertain. Germline assignment: CDR1 SGHNT and CDR2 YYREEE (reference sequence). This CDR3 comprises 13 residues. Deletions cut 3 bases from V and 7 bases from J, with 10 bases between. Here the CDR3 DNA reads TGTGCCAGCAGCTGGAGAGCTGGTGAAAAACTGTTTTTT. Translating it yields CASSWRAGEKLFF.

This clone was recorded at least ten times. This chain links TRBV6-4 with TRBJ1-6, with TRBD1 as a possible D gene (6 bases). The CDR3 runs to 14 residues. Trimming took 7 bases from V and 10 from J, leaving 17 bases between them. Germline V gene sequence: CDR1 MRHNA, CDR2 SNTAGT. CDR3 DNA: TGTGCCAGCACTGGACAGCACCATTTGTCACCCCTCCACTTT. Encoded protein: CASTGQHHLSPLHF.

A few counts support this clone. The chain employs TRBV6-2 or TRBV6-3 and TRBJ1-6; D possibly corresponds to TRBD1 (6 bases). CDR3 size: 17 residues. Trimming took off 5 bases at V and 0 bases at J, with 14 bases between the two ends. Germline CDR1 is MNHEY and CDR2 is SVGEGT. The DNA of the CDR3 is TGTGCCAGCAGTCCCCGACAGGAACGCTCCTATAATTCACCCCTCCACTTT. Its protein is CASSPRQERSYNSPLHF.

This clone was counted many times. CDR3 DNA: TGCAGCGTTGAAAAGGGAGGGAAAGATACGCAGTATTTT. The encoded protein is CSVEKGGKDTQYF. This chain uses TRBV29-1 with TRBJ2-3, with TRBD2 matching over 7 bases. V lost 2 bases and J lost 5; bases outside the gene matches: 4. From germline, CDR1 is SQVTM and CDR2 ANQGSEA. The CDR3 is 13 residues long.

This clone was recorded many times. The chain carries TRBV13 and TRBJ1-4; D not resolved. This CDR3 has 14 residues. V shed 5 bases and J shed 0 bases, with 7 bases lying between them. Germline V CDR1 and CDR2: PRHDT, FYEKMQ (reference sequence). This chain's CDR3 is CASSPDATNEKLFF. CDR3 sequence (DNA): TGTGCCAGCAGCCCAGACGCAACTAATGAAAAACTGTTTTTT. Full variable domain (remainder filled in from reference TRBV13 and TRBJ1-4): AAGVIQSPRHLIKEKRETATLKCYPIPRHDTVYWYQQGPGQDPQFLISFYEKMQSDKGSIPDRFSAQQFSDYHSELNMSSLELGDSALYFCASSPDATNEKLFFGSGTQLSVL.